The 7 T cell receptor beta chains below come from one sample, sequenced in a study of cytomegalovirus exposure and HLA in healthy donors. This PCR relied on a set of 60 Vbeta primers and 13 Jbeta primers. The data were produced by immunoSEQ multiplex PCR, yet TCRdb's version contains in-frame clones alone and is incomplete. The sample contains about 160,000 clones, around 88% of which appear only once. Material for sequencing was PBMCs. The receptor source for this set is a young woman in good health and CMV-seronegative.

This clone has more than one count but fewer than ten. The chain carries TRBV6-1 and TRBJ1-2; 9 bases line up with TRBD1. J was trimmed by 4 bases and V by 0 bases; bases with no gene match: 6. CDR3 length: 16 amino acids. Germline V gene data show CDR1 as MNHNS and CDR2 as SASEGT. CDR3 coding DNA: TGTGCCAGCAGTGAAGCAGGGACAGGGCGACGCTATGGCTACACCTTC. Protein: CASSEAGTGRRYGYTF.

V and J are TRBV14 and TRBJ2-2; tentatively, D is TRBD2 (6 bases). The germline V gene encodes CDR1 SGHDN and CDR2 FVKESK. This CDR3 spans 16 amino acids. The V end lost 4 bases, the J end lost 0 bases, and 12 bases lay between the germline ends. CDR3 protein: CASSLYPGANTGELFF. CDR3 in DNA: TGTGCCAGCAGCCTCTATCCGGGGGCGAACACCGGGGAGCTGTTTTTT.

The chain joins TRBV28 to TRBJ1-1, with D maybe TRBD1 (6 bases). V lost 2 bases and J lost 8, with 15 bases in between. Per the germline V gene, CDR1 is MDHEN and CDR2 is SYDVKM. The CDR3 contains 14 residues. The CDR3 loop reads CASSLEGRQGEAFF. The CDR3 region has the DNA TGTGCCAGCAGTTTAGAGGGGCGCCAGGGGGAAGCTTTCTTT. Full variable domain (remainder filled in from reference TRBV28 and TRBJ1-1): DVKVTQSSRYLVKRTGEKVFLECVQDMDHENMFWYRQDPGLGLRLIYFSYDVKMKEKGDIPEGYSVSREKKERFSLILESASTNQTSMYLCASSLEGRQGEAFFGQGTRLTVV.

This rearrangement joins TRBV30 to TRBJ1-2, with D possibly matching TRBD1 (6 bases). This CDR3 region has 14 residues. The V end lost 0 bases, the J end lost 1 base, and 9 bases lay between the germline ends. Germline values: CDR1 GTSNPN, CDR2 SVGIG (reference sequence). Written as DNA, the CDR3 is TGTGCCTGGAGTGTAGGGACACTTAACTATGGCTACACCTTC. This encodes CAWSVGTLNYGYTF.

A single count supports this clone. At one end, the junction sequence differs from germline, possibly due to a read error. The J gene is TRBJ2-7, the V gene TRBV27; 9 bases are a match to TRBD1. Per the germline V gene, CDR1 is MNHEY and CDR2 is SMNVEV (reference sequence). The length of the CDR3 is 16 residues. Here the CDR3 DNA reads TGTGCCAGCAGTCTCACCCATCCCGGGACAGGGCTGCCAGGGGTTTTC. Encoded protein: CASSLTHPGTGLPGVF.

This rearrangement joins TRBV5-4 to TRBJ2-5; no reliable D call. Trimming removed 0 bases at V and 4 bases at J, with 10 bases between. Germline loops: CDR1 SGHNT, CDR2 YYREEE (reference sequence). The CDR3 runs to 14 residues. This chain's CDR3 is CASSLGAGGETQYF. Here the CDR3 DNA reads TGTGCCAGCAGCTTGGGGGCAGGTGGAGAGACCCAGTACTTC. The whole variable domain, filled in from reference TRBV5-4 and TRBJ2-5, reads ETGVTQSPTHLIKTRGQQVTLRCSSQSGHNTVSWYQQALGQGPQFIFQYYREEENGRGNFPPRFSGLQFPNYSSELNVNALELDDSALYLCASSLGAGGETQYFGPGTRLLVL.

The gene calls are TRBV27 and TRBJ2-5; tentatively, D is TRBD1 (5 bases). Germline V CDR1 and CDR2: MNHEY, SMNVEV (reference sequence). The length of the CDR3 is 16 residues. The V end was cut by 3 bases, the J end by 1 base, with 15 bases between. CDR3 DNA sequence: TGTGCCAGCAGTTTTGATTTGGGGCGGCCCCAAGAGACCCAGTACTTC. This sequence encodes CASSFDLGRPQETQYF.